This record concerns one T cell receptor (beta chain) sequence. Its target is not known. This sample is part of a study of regulatory T cells in long-lasting Graves disease. Study summary: Patients newly diagnosed with Graves' had been on antithyroid drugs for under 3 months. General observations from the study: Newly diagnosed Graves' patients exceeded persistent ones in TCR diversity.

The time point here: newly diagnosed GD, antithyroid drugs for less than 3 months. RNA isolated from PBMCs was used to make the TCR library. Germline CDR1 SGHTA, CDR2 FQGNSA. CDR3 size: 15 residues. V was pared by 5 bases and J by 2 bases, with 13 bases between. The TCR beta library used iRepertoire HTBI primers with Arm-PCR amplification of CDR3. TCRdb re-called the multiplex PCR reads with MiXCR, one entry per CDR3 protein. In the table there are hundreds of thousands of distinct CDR3 sequences, roughly 15% of which are singletons. These data are also associated with another study on T cells in Graves' hyperthyroidism and ophthalmopathy. From that paper: Orbital computed tomography and thyroid ultrasound, together with serum TRAb and thyroxine and clinical symptoms, were used for diagnoses. Primed by the HTBI set, a first-round RT-PCR was run on the TCR CDR3.

The input for sequencing was peripheral blood mononuclear cells (PBMCs), taken at new diagnosis, from a patient treated with antithyroid drugs. The sequence was obtained from a woman aged 35-60 years with Graves disease. The V and J genes are TRBV7-2 and TRBJ1-3; D possibly corresponds to TRBD1 (5 bases). CDR3 nucleotides: TGTGCCAGCAGCCAATCTCTAGGGGCTGGAAACACCATATATTTT. Translated: CASSQSLGAGNTIYF.